The 4 T cell receptor beta chains in this list originate from one sample, sequenced in a study of regulatory T cells in long-lasting Graves disease. Time point noted: newly diagnosed GD, antithyroid drugs for less than 3 months. After RNA was extracted from PBMCs, the TCR library was made from it. Sequencing libraries for TCR beta were prepared with iRepertoire HTBI primers and Arm-PCR of CDR3 regions. TCRdb ran MiXCR on the multiplex PCR reads and lists one entry per CDR3 protein. Among under 500,000 distinct CDR3 sequences listed, about 16% were seen once. The data also belong to a second study, concerning T cells in Graves' hyperthyroidism and ophthalmopathy.

Source: peripheral blood mononuclear cells (PBMCs), taken at new diagnosis, from a patient treated with antithyroid drugs. These receptors came from a woman aged 30 to 39 with Graves disease.

There are a few counts of this clonotype. CDR3 DNA sequence: TGTGCCTGGAGTTGGTCGGGAATTGAGACCCAGTACTTC. Amino acid sequence: CAWSWSGIETQYF. The chain uses TRBV30 and TRBJ2-5; TRBD2 might be the D (5 bases). This CDR3 region has 13 residues. In germline, CDR1 is GTSNPN, CDR2 SVGIG (reference sequence). Deletions cut 2 bases from V and 5 bases from J, with 12 bases between.

This rearrangement joins TRBV19 to TRBJ2-1; 8 nucleotides line up with TRBD2. CDR1 and CDR2 from the germline V gene are LNHDA and SQIVND (reference sequence). The CDR3 is made up of 18 amino acids. The V gene end was trimmed by 6 bases and the J gene end by 0 bases; junction bases not matched to a gene: 13. The CDR3 coding sequence is TGTGCCAGTAGATCCGGAGCGGGAGAGGGGGGCTCCTACAATGAGCAGTTCTTC. Protein: CASRSGAGEGGSYNEQFF. Looking up the rest from reference TRBV19 and TRBJ2-1 gives the full variable domain: DGGITQSPKYLFRKEGQNVTLSCEQNLNHDAMYWYRQDPGQGLRLIYYSQIVNDFQKGDIAEGYSVSREKKESFPLTVTSAQKNPTAFYLCASRSGAGEGGSYNEQFFGPGTRLTVL.

The chain uses TRBV24-1 and TRBJ2-5; D assignment may be TRBD1 or TRBD2 (6 bases each). This CDR3 comprises 16 residues. The V end was cut by 4 bases, the J end by 4 bases, with 18 bases between. Germline V gene lookup returns CDR1 KGHDR and CDR2 SFDVKD. CDR3 bases: TGTGCCACCAGTGACCAGGGGCCTCTCGGGGGAGAGACCCAGTACTTC. Its translation is CATSDQGPLGGETQYF.

A remark on this clonotype: A far bigger clonotype differs at one base, so this is likely a read error. The V call is TRBV11-3, the J call TRBJ2-7; either TRBD1 or TRBD2 may fit D (5 bases each). Germline loops: CDR1 SGHNT, CDR2 YENEEA. The CDR3 runs to 13 residues. Trimming removed 2 bases from V and 7 bases from J, with 12 bases in between. DNA of the CDR3: TGTGCCAGCAGCTTACTCCGAGGGGATGAGCAGTACTTC. This gives the protein CASSLLRGDEQYF. Supplemented by reference TRBV11-3 and TRBJ2-7, the full variable domain reads EAGVVQSPRYKIIEKKQPVAFWCNPISGHNTLYWYLQNLGQGPELLIRYENEEAVDDSQLPKDRFSAERLKGVDSTLKIQPAELGDSAVYLCASSLLRGDEQYFGPGTRLTVT.